This T cell receptor (beta chain) came from a study of beta chain features in type 1 diabetes. General observations from the study: The similarity of naive, central memory and Treg TCRB repertoires appeared greater among patients than among healthy donors.

Comment on this clone: As yet, its antigen is unknown.

Germline values: CDR1 SGHTA, CDR2 FQGTGA. The V segment lost 5 bases and the J segment 4 bases; nucleotides outside the gene matches: 8. CDR3 length equals 15 residues. Investigators reverse transcribed all isolated RNA, so they sequenced expressed TCRB transcripts. Measured with immunoSEQ multiplex PCR; TCRdb has only the in-frame clones, and not every one. The sample carries 450,000 to 600,000 clones, about 30% recorded once. Sequencing was carried out using naive CD4+ T cells from blood. The genes are TRBV7-3 and TRBJ2-7, with 10 bases lining up with TRBD1. This TCR came from a man younger than 35 in good health. The DNA of the CDR3 is TGTGCCAGCAGCCCCCAGACAGGGGGCGGTTACGAGCAGTACTTC. It yields the protein CASSPQTGGGYEQYF. The variable domain in full, with the rest retrieved from reference TRBV7-3 and TRBJ2-7, is GAGVSQTPSNKVTEKGKYVELRCDPISGHTALYWYRQSLGQGPEFLIYFQGTGAADDSGLPNDRFFAVRPEGSVSTLKIQRTERGDSAVYLCASSPQTGGGYEQYFGPGTRLTVT.